A selection of T cell receptor beta chains follows, all from one sample in a study of blood T cells in healthy people across ages. MiXCR, run by TCRdb on the 5' RACE reads, gives a single entry per CDR3 protein. The repertoire holds approximately 670,000 distinct CDR3 sequences, with roughly 41% as singletons. Source material: blood. The receptors were gathered from a man older than 75 in good health. Each CDR3 is given with its conserved first and last residue. Each record gives: clone size, V gene, J gene, D gene, CDR3 protein, CDR3 DNA. The D gene is left open where the match is weak. Clone sizes are given selectively: once, few, many, or a class where the clone is expanded.

abundance: few; v_gene: TRBV29-1; j_gene: TRBJ1-1; d_gene: NA; CDR3aa: CSVIWGATEAFF; CDR3nt: TGCAGCGTTATTTGGGGAGCCACTGAAGCTTTCTTT
abundance: NA; v_gene: TRBV12-3/TRBV12-4; j_gene: TRBJ2-5; d_gene: TRBD2; CDR3aa: CASEGGTSGKGGNEQYF; CDR3nt: TGTGCCAGCGAGGGAGGAACTAGCGGCAAGGGGGGGAATGAGCAGTACTTC
abundance: few; v_gene: TRBV6-2/TRBV6-3; j_gene: TRBJ2-7; d_gene: TRBD1; CDR3aa: CASSYPRQGANYEQYF; CDR3nt: TGTGCCAGCAGTTACCCGAGACAGGGGGCAAACTACGAGCAGTACTTC
abundance: NA; v_gene: TRBV6-2/TRBV6-3; j_gene: TRBJ2-1; d_gene: NA; CDR3aa: CASSRGLRSDEQFF; CDR3nt: TGTGCCAGCAGCCGGGGTCTTAGATCCGATGAGCAGTTCTTC
abundance: NA; v_gene: TRBV20-1; j_gene: TRBJ1-2; d_gene: NA; CDR3aa: CSPGSDYGYTF; CDR3nt: TGCAGTCCGGGCAGTGACTATGGCTACACCTTC
abundance: NA; v_gene: TRBV20-1; j_gene: TRBJ2-7; d_gene: TRBD2; CDR3aa: CSFLPSRGLAFMYEQYF; CDR3nt: TGCAGTTTCCTTCCATCCCGGGGACTAGCGTTCATGTACGAGCAGTACTTC
abundance: NA; v_gene: TRBV6-2/TRBV6-3; j_gene: TRBJ2-5; d_gene: TRBD2; CDR3aa: CASSPWRTSGIGETQYF; CDR3nt: TGTGCCAGCAGCCCTTGGAGGACTAGCGGGATAGGAGAGACCCAGTACTTC
abundance: NA; v_gene: TRBV3-1; j_gene: TRBJ2-1; d_gene: TRBD2; CDR3aa: CASSYIKRGGPVNEQFF; CDR3nt: TGTGCCAGCAGCTATATAAAGCGGGGAGGGCCCGTAAATGAGCAGTTCTTC
abundance: many; v_gene: TRBV5-1; j_gene: TRBJ1-6; d_gene: NA; CDR3aa: CASSLLGANSPLHF; CDR3nt: TGCGCCAGCAGCTTGCTAGGGGCTAATTCACCCCTCCACTTT
abundance: few; v_gene: TRBV20-1; j_gene: TRBJ1-1; d_gene: NA; CDR3aa: CSARRELGNTEAFF; CDR3nt: TGCAGTGCTAGAAGGGAGCTAGGGAACACTGAAGCTTTCTTT
abundance: NA; v_gene: TRBV29-1; j_gene: TRBJ2-5; d_gene: NA; CDR3aa: CSVEEGARPETQYF; CDR3nt: TGCAGCGTTGAAGAGGGGGCCCGCCCAGAGACCCAGTACTTC
abundance: NA; v_gene: TRBV5-1; j_gene: TRBJ1-1; d_gene: NA; CDR3aa: CASSVDRVNTEAFF; CDR3nt: TGCGCCAGCAGCGTGGACAGAGTGAACACTGAAGCTTTCTTT
abundance: NA; v_gene: TRBV6-2/TRBV6-3; j_gene: TRBJ1-6; d_gene: NA; CDR3aa: CASTPTGGPPLHF; CDR3nt: TGTGCCAGCACCCCGACTGGGGGCCCACCCCTCCACTTT
abundance: NA; v_gene: TRBV27; j_gene: TRBJ2-7; d_gene: TRBD2; CDR3aa: CASSLYLAGGTEQYF; CDR3nt: TGTGCCAGCAGTTTATATTTAGCGGGAGGGACTGAGCAGTACTTC
abundance: few; v_gene: TRBV20-1; j_gene: TRBJ2-3; d_gene: TRBD1; CDR3aa: CSLLGQGDTDTQYF; CDR3nt: TGCAGTCTCCTCGGACAGGGGGATACAGATACGCAGTATTTT
abundance: NA; v_gene: TRBV15; j_gene: TRBJ1-4; d_gene: NA; CDR3aa: CATSSASGTVYEKLFF; CDR3nt: TGTGCCACCAGCAGCGCCAGCGGGACGGTCTATGAAAAACTGTTTTTT
abundance: few; v_gene: TRBV28; j_gene: TRBJ2-3; d_gene: NA; CDR3aa: CASSFAGGIDTQYF; CDR3nt: TGTGCCAGCAGTTTCGCTGGGGGGATCGATACGCAGTATTTT
abundance: many; v_gene: TRBV12-3/TRBV12-4; j_gene: TRBJ1-1; d_gene: NA; CDR3aa: CASTPGLGNTEAFF; CDR3nt: TGTGCCAGCACGCCGGGACTGGGAAACACTGAAGCTTTCTTT
abundance: few; v_gene: TRBV7-2; j_gene: TRBJ2-1; d_gene: TRBD2; CDR3aa: CASRTGTSGSYEQFF; CDR3nt: TGTGCCAGCAGAACCGGGACTAGCGGGAGTTATGAGCAGTTCTTC
abundance: NA; v_gene: TRBV3-1; j_gene: TRBJ2-5; d_gene: TRBD1; CDR3aa: CASKTRGSRETQYF; CDR3nt: TGTGCCAGCAAAACCAGGGGGTCGCGGGAGACCCAGTACTTC
abundance: NA; v_gene: TRBV4-2; j_gene: TRBJ2-7; d_gene: TRBD2; CDR3aa: CASSRGGDPYEQYF; CDR3nt: TGTGCCAGCAGCCGGGGGGGAGACCCCTACGAGCAGTACTTC
abundance: once; v_gene: TRBV20-1; j_gene: TRBJ1-6; d_gene: TRBD1; CDR3aa: CSAIQGAGNSPLHF; CDR3nt: TGCAGTGCGATACAGGGGGCTGGTAATTCACCCCTCCACTTT
abundance: NA; v_gene: TRBV7-2; j_gene: TRBJ2-5; d_gene: TRBD2; CDR3aa: CASSLVELAGQETQYF; CDR3nt: TGTGCCAGCAGCTTGGTGGAACTAGCGGGACAAGAGACCCAGTACTTC
abundance: NA; v_gene: TRBV6-6; j_gene: TRBJ1-2; d_gene: NA; CDR3aa: CASSYKGEDYGYTF; CDR3nt: TGTGCCAGCAGTTACAAAGGGGAAGACTATGGCTACACCTTC
abundance: NA; v_gene: TRBV14; j_gene: TRBJ2-1; d_gene: NA; CDR3aa: CASSQETIPQRTQFF; CDR3nt: TGTGCCAGCAGCCAAGAAACTATCCCCCAGAGGACCCAGTTCTTC
abundance: once; v_gene: TRBV4-3; j_gene: TRBJ2-7; d_gene: TRBD2; CDR3aa: CASSQDLTSGYSYEQYF; CDR3nt: TGCGCCAGCAGCCAAGATCTGACTAGCGGATACTCCTACGAGCAGTACTTC
abundance: NA; v_gene: TRBV10-3; j_gene: TRBJ2-1; d_gene: TRBD1; CDR3aa: CAIGRQGASYNEQFF; CDR3nt: TGTGCCATCGGAAGACAGGGGGCCTCCTACAATGAGCAGTTCTTC
abundance: NA; v_gene: TRBV24-1; j_gene: TRBJ2-4; d_gene: TRBD2; CDR3aa: CATSDSTSGVKNIQYF; CDR3nt: TGTGCCACCAGTGATTCAACTAGCGGGGTTAAAAACATTCAGTACTTC
abundance: few; v_gene: TRBV6-1; j_gene: TRBJ2-3; d_gene: TRBD2; CDR3aa: CARGGLAGELGTQYF; CDR3nt: TGTGCCAGAGGGGGACTAGCGGGAGAGCTAGGAACGCAGTATTTT
abundance: NA; v_gene: TRBV3-1; j_gene: TRBJ2-5; d_gene: NA; CDR3aa: CASRARGGEETQYF; CDR3nt: TGTGCCAGCAGGGCGCGAGGGGGAGAAGAGACCCAGTACTTC
abundance: NA; v_gene: TRBV3-1; j_gene: TRBJ2-2; d_gene: NA; CDR3aa: CASSHAAGELFF; CDR3nt: TGTGCCAGCAGCCACGCGGCCGGGGAGCTGTTTTTT
abundance: NA; v_gene: TRBV3-1; j_gene: TRBJ2-6; d_gene: NA; CDR3aa: CASSLDGRRVGANVLTF; CDR3nt: TGTGCCAGCAGCCTAGACGGTCGCAGGGTTGGGGCCAACGTCCTGACTTTC